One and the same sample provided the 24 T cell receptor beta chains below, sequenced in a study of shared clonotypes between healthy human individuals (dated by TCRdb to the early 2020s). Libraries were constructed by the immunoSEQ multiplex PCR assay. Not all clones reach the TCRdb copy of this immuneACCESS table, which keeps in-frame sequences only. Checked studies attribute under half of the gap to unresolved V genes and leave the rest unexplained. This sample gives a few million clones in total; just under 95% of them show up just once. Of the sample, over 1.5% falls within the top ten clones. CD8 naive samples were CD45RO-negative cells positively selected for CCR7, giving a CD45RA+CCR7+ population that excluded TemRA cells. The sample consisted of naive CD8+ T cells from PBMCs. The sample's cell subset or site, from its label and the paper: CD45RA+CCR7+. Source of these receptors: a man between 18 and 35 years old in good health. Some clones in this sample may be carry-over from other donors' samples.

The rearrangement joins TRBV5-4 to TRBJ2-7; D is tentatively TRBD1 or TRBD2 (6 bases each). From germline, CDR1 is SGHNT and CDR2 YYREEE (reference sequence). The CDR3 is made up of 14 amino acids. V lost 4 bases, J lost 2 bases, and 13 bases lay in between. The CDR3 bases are TGTGCCAGCAGCCATGGGGGCGGGACCTACGAGCAGTACTTC. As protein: CASSHGGGTYEQYF.

The chain's CDR3 is CASLPLPGTDYGYTF. The CDR3 coding sequence is TGTGCCAGCCTTCCCCTCCCAGGGACAGACTATGGCTACACCTTC. J is TRBJ1-2 and V is TRBV27; 7 bases match TRBD1. CDR1 is MNHEY and CDR2 is SMNVEV in the germline V gene (reference sequence). The J segment lost 3 bases and the V segment lost 8 bases, leaving 12 bases of the junction unmatched. This CDR3 has 15 amino acids.

This chain's CDR3 is CASSWGGGGEQYF. In DNA, the CDR3 is TGTGCCAGCAGCTGGGGAGGAGGGGGCGAGCAGTACTTC. This chain joins TRBV7-9 and TRBJ2-7; the D gene could be TRBD1 or TRBD2 (6 bases each). This CDR3 spans 13 amino acids. CDR1 and CDR2 (germline): SEHNR, FQNEAQ (reference sequence). Trimming took off 4 bases at V and 6 bases at J, with 13 bases between the two ends.

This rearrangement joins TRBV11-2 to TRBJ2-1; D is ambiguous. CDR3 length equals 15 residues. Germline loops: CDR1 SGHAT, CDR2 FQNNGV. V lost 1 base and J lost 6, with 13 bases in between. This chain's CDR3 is CASSLVSGSANEQFF. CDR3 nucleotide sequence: TGTGCCAGCAGCTTAGTATCGGGTTCGGCCAATGAGCAGTTCTTC.

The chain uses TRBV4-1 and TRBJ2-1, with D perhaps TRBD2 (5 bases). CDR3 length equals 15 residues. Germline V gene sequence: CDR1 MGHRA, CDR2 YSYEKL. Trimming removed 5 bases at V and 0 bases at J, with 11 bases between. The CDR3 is CASSIAYSSYNEQFF. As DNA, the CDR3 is TGCGCCAGCAGCATAGCGTATAGCTCCTACAATGAGCAGTTCTTC.

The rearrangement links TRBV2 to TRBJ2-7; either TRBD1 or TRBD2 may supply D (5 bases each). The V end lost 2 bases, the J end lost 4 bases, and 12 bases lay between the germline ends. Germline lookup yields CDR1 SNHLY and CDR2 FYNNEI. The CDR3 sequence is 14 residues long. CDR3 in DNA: TGTGCCAGCAGTGAATACGGGGCAGGTTACGAGCAGTACTTC. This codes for CASSEYGAGYEQYF.

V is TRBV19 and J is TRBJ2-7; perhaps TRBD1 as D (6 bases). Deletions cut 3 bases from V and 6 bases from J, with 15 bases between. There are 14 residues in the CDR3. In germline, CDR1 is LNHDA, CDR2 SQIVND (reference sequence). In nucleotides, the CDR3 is TGTGCCAGTAGTATTGACTATTTAGGGGGCGAGCAGTACTTC. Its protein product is CASSIDYLGGEQYF. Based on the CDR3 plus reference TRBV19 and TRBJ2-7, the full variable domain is DGGITQSPKYLFRKEGQNVTLSCEQNLNHDAMYWYRQDPGQGLRLIYYSQIVNDFQKGDIAEGYSVSREKKESFPLTVTSAQKNPTAFYLCASSIDYLGGEQYFGPGTRLTVT.

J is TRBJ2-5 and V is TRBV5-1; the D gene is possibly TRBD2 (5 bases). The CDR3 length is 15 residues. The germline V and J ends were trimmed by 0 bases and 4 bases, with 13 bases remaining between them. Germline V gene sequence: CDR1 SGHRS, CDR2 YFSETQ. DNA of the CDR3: TGCGCCAGCAGCTTGGTTCCAGCGGTCCGAGAGACCCAGTACTTC. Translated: CASSLVPAVRETQYF.

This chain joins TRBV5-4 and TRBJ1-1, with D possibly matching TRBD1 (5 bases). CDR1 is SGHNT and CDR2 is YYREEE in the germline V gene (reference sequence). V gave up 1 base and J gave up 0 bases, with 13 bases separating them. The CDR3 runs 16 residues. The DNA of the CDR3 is TGTGCCAGCAGCTTGCGAGAACAGGCGCTGAACACTGAAGCTTTCTTT. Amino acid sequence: CASSLREQALNTEAFF.

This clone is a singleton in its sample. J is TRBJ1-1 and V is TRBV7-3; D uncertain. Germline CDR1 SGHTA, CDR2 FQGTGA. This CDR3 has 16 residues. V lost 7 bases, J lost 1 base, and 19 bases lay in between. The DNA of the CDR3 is TGTGCCAGCAACCCGCCCGGACCGACATCGAACACTGAAGCTTTCTTT. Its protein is CASNPPGPTSNTEAFF.

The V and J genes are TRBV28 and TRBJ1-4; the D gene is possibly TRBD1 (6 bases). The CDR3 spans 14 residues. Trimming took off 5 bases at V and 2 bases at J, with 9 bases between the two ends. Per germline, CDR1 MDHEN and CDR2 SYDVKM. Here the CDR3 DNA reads TGTGCCAGCAGTGCTCAGGGGACTAATGAAAAACTGTTTTTT. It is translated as CASSAQGTNEKLFF.

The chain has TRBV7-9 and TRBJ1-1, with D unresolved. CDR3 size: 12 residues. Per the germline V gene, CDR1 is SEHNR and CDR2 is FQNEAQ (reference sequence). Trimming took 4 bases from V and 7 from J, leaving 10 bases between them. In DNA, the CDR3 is TGTGCCAGCAGCTCCTCGGGCCATGAAGCTTTCTTT. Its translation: CASSSSGHEAFF.

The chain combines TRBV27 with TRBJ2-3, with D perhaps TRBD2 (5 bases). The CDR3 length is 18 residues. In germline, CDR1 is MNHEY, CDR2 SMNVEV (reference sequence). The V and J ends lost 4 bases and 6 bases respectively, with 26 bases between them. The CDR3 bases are TGTGCCAGCAGTTCCTCCCTCCCCAGGCGGCCGGAGGAGGATACGCAGTATTTT. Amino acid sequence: CASSSSLPRRPEEDTQYF.

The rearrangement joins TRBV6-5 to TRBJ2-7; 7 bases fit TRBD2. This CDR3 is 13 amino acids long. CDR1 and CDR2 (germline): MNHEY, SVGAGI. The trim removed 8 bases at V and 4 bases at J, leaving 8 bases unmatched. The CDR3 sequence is CASGGGEEYEQYF. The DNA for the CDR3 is TGTGCCAGCGGGGGGGGAGAGGAGTACGAGCAGTACTTC.

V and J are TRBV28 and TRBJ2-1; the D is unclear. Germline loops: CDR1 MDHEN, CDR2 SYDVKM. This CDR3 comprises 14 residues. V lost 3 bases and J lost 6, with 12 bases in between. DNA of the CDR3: TGTGCCAGCAGTTTTAAATCCGCCGGCAATGAGCAGTTCTTC. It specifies CASSFKSAGNEQFF.

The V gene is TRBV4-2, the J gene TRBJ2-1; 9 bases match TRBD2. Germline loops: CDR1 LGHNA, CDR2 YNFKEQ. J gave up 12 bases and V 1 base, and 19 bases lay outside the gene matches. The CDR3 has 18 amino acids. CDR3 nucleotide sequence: TGTGCCAGCAGCCAAGTATTCCTAGCGGGGCCCTCCATGTCTGGGCAGTTCTTC. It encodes CASSQVFLAGPSMSGQFF.

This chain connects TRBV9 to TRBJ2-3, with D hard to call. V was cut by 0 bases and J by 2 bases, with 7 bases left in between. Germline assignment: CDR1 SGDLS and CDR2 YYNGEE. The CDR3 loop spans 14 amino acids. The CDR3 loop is CASSVGVFTDTQYF. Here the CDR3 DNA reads TGTGCCAGCAGCGTAGGGGTCTTCACAGATACGCAGTATTTT.

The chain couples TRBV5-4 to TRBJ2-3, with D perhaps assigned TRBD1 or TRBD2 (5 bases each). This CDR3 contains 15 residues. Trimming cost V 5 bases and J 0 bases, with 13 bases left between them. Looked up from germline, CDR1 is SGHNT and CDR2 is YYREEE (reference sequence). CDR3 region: CASSGTAASTDTQYF. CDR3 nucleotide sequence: TGTGCCAGCAGTGGGACGGCCGCTAGCACAGATACGCAGTATTTT.

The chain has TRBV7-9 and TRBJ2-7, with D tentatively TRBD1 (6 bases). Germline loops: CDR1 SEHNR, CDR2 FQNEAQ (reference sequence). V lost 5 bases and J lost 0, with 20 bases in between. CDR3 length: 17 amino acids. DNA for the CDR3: TGTGCCAGCAGCGATTATGGACAGACCAGTTCCTCCTACGAGCAGTACTTC. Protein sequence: CASSDYGQTSSSYEQYF.

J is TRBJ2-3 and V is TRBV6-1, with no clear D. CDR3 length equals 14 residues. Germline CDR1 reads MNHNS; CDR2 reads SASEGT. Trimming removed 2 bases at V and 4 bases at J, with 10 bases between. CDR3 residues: CASSELTWADTQYF. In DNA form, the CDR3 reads TGTGCCAGCAGTGAACTGACCTGGGCAGATACGCAGTATTTT.

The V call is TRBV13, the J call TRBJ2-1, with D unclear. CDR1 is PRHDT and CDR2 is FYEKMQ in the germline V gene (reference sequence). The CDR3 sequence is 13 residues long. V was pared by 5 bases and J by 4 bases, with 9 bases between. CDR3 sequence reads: CASSPSSYNEQFF. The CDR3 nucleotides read TGTGCCAGCAGCCCCTCCTCATACAATGAGCAGTTCTTC. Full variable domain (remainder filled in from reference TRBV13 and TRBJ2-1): AAGVIQSPRHLIKEKRETATLKCYPIPRHDTVYWYQQGPGQDPQFLISFYEKMQSDKGSIPDRFSAQQFSDYHSELNMSSLELGDSALYFCASSPSSYNEQFFGPGTRLTVL.

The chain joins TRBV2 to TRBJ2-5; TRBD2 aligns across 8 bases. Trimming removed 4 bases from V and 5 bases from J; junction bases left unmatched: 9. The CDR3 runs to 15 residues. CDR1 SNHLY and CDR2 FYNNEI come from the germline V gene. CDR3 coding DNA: TGTGCCAGCAGTGGGGGGGGACTAGTTCAGGAGACCCAGTACTTC. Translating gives CASSGGGLVQETQYF. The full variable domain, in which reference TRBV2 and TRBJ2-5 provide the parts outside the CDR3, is EPEVTQTPSHQVTQMGQEVILRCVPISNHLYFYWYRQILGQKVEFLVSFYNNEISEKSEIFDDQFSVERPDGSNFTLKIRSTKLEDSAMYFCASSGGGLVQETQYFGPGTRLLVL.

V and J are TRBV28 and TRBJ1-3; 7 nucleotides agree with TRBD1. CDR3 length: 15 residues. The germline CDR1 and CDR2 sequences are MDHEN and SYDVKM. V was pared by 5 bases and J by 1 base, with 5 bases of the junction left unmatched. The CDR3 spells CASSIKQGSGNTIYF. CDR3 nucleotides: TGTGCCAGCAGTATTAAACAGGGGTCTGGAAACACCATATATTTT.

In nucleotides, the CDR3 is TGTGCCAGCTCACCACCGAGAAGGGTACGCGATGAGCAGTTCTTC. As protein: CASSPPRRVRDEQFF. The chain carries TRBV18 and TRBJ2-1; D not resolved. The CDR3 totals 15 residues. V was pared by 0 bases and J by 8 bases, with 14 bases between. The germline V gene has CDR1 KGHSH and CDR2 LQKENI.